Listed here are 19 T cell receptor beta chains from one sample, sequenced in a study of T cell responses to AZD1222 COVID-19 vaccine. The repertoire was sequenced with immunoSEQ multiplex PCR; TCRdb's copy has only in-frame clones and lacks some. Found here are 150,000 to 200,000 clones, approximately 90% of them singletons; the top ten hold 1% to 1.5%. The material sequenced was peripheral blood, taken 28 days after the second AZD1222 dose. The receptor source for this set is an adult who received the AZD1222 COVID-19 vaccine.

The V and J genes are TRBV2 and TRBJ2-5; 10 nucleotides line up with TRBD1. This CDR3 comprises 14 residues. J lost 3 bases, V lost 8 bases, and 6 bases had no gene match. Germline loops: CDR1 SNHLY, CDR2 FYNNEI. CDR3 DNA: TGTGCCAGCTGGACCGGGACAGGGGAAGAGACCCAGTACTTC. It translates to CASWTGTGEETQYF.

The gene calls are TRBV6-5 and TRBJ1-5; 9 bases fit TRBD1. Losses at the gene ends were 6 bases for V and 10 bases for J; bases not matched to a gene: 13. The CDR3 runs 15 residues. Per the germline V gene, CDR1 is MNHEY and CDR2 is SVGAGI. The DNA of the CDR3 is TGTGCCAGCAGCCCGGGACAGGGTACCCCAGGACCCCAGCATTTT. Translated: CASSPGQGTPGPQHF.

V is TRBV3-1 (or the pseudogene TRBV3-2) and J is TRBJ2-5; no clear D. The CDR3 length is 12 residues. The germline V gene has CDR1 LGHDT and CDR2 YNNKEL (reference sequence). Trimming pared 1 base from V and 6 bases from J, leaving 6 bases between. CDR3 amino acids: CASSQGGKTQYF. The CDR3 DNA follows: TGTGCCAGCAGCCAAGGGGGAAAGACCCAGTACTTC.

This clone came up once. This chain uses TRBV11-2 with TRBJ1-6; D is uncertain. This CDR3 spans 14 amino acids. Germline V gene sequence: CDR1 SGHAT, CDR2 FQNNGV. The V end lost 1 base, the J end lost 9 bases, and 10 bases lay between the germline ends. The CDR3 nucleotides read TGTGCCAGCAGCTTAGTTCAAGGGAGTTCACCCCTCCACTTT. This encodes CASSLVQGSSPLHF.

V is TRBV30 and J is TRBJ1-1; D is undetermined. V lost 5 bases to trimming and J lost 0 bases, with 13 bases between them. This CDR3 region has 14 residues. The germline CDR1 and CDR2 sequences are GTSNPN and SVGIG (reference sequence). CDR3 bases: TGTGCCTGGGCCCTCGCGTATTTGAACACTGAAGCTTTCTTT. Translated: CAWALAYLNTEAFF.

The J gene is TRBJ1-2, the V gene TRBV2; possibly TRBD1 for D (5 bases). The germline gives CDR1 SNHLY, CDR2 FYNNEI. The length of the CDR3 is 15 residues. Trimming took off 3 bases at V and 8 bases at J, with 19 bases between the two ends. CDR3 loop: CASSESLGGVRGYTF. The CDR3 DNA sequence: TGTGCCAGCAGTGAGTCTCTGGGGGGGGTTCGCGGCTACACCTTC.

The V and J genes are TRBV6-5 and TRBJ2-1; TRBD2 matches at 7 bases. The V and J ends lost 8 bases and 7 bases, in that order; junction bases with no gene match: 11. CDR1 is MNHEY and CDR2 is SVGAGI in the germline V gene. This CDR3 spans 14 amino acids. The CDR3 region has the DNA TGTGCCAGCGTGGGAGGGTCGCGCGGGAATGAGCAGTTCTTC. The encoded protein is CASVGGSRGNEQFF.

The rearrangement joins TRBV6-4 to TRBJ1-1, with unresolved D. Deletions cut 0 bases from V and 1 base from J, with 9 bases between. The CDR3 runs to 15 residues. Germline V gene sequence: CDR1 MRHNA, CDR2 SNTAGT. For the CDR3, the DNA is TGTGCCAGCAGTGACTCTGGGGATCCGAACACTGAAGCTTTCTTT. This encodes CASSDSGDPNTEAFF.

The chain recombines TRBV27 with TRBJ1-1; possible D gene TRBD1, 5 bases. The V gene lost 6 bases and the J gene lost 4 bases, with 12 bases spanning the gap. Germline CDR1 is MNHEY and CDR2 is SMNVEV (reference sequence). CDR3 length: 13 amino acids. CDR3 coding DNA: TGTGCCAGCAGGCAGGGAGGGGTCACTGAAGCTTTCTTT. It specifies CASRQGGVTEAFF.

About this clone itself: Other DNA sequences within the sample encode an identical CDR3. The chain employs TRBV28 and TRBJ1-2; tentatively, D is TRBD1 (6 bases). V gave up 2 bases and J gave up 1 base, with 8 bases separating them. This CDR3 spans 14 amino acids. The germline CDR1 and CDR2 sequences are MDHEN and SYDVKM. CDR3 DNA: TGTGCCAGCAGTTTAGGGGGCAATAACTATGGCTACACCTTC. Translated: CASSLGGNNYGYTF.

The CDR3 loop reads CASSPSENQPQHF. DNA for the CDR3: TGTGCCAGCTCACCAAGCGAGAATCAGCCCCAGCATTTT. J is TRBJ1-5 and V is TRBV18; D remains ambiguous. The germline V gene encodes CDR1 KGHSH and CDR2 LQKENI. Trimming stripped 2 bases from V and 4 bases from J, with 6 bases between. The CDR3 extends over 13 amino acids.

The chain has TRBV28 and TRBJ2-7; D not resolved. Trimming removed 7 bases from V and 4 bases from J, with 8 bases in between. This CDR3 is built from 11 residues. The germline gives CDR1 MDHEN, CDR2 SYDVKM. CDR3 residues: CASNRGYEQYF. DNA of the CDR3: TGTGCCAGCAATCGCGGTTACGAGCAGTACTTC.

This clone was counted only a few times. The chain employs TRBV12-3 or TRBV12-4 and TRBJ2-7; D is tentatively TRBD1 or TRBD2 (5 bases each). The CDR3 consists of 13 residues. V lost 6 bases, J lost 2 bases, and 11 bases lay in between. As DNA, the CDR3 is TGTGCCAGCAGCACCGGGACCCCCTACGAGCAGTACTTC. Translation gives CASSTGTPYEQYF.

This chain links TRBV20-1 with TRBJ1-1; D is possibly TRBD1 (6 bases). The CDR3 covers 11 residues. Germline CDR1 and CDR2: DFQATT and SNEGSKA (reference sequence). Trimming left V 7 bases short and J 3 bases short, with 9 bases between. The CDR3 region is CSVEGDTEAFF. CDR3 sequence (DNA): TGCAGTGTTGAGGGGGACACTGAAGCTTTCTTT.

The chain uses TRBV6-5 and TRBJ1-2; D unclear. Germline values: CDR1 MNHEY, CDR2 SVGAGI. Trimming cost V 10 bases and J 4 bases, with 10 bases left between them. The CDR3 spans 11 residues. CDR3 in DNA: TGTGCCACCCAGGACTCCTATGGCTACACCTTC. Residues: CATQDSYGYTF.

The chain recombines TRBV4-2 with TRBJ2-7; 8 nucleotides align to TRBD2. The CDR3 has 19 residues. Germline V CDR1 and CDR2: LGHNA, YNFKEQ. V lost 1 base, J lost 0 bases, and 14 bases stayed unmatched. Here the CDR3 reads CASSQAPGLGGRGSYEQYF. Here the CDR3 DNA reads TGTGCCAGCAGCCAAGCCCCGGGACTAGGGGGACGAGGCTCCTACGAGCAGTACTTC.

CDR3 nucleotide sequence: TGTGCCAGCAGCCCCGGACCGGTCACAGATACGCAGTATTTT. It translates to CASSPGPVTDTQYF. The chain recombines TRBV4-2 with TRBJ2-3; D remains ambiguous. The CDR3 length is 14 residues. The V end was cut by 4 bases, the J end by 2 bases, with 10 bases between. Germline assignment: CDR1 LGHNA and CDR2 YNFKEQ.

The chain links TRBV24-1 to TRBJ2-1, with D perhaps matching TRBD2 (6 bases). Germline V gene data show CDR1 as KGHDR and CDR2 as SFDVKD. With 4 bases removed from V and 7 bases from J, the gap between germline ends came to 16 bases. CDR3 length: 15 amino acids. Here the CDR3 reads CATSDPREKRNEQFF. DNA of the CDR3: TGTGCCACCAGTGACCCCCGGGAGAAACGTAATGAGCAGTTCTTC.

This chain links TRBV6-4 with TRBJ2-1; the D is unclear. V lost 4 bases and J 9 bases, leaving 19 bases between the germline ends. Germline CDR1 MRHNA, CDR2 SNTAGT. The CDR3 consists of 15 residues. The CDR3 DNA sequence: TGTGCCAGCAGTGCTTTGGGTTTAAGTCTGGGTGAGCAGTTCTTC. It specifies CASSALGLSLGEQFF.